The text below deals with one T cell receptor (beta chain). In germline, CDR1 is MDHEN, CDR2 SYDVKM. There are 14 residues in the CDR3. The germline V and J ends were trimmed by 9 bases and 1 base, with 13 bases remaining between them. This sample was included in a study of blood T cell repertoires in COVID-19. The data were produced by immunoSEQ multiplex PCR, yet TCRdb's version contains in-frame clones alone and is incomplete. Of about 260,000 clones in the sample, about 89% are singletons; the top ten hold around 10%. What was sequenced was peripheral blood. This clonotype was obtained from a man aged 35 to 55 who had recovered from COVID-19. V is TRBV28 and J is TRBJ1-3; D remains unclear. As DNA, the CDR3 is TGTGCCAGTCATGCCCCGGTTTCTGGAAACACCATATATTTT. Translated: CASHAPVSGNTIYF.